The T cell receptor beta chain described here comes from a study of CD8+CD57+ T cells in acquired aplastic anemia (dated by TCRdb to 2017 to 2018). About the full investigation: Extracted DNA from sorted CD4+ and CD8+ cells averaged around 3.5 ug, ranging from roughly 0.2 to 30 ug. For healthy donor samples, the average read count was about 10.8 million for CD4+ cells and roughly 12 million for CD8+ cells. What the work shows at the level of the full study, not this receptor alone: About 30 CD8+ CDR3 sequences were found in both patients and controls but appeared to be highly expressed in patients and within the immunodominant clones of the patients. No significant difference in CD8+ Simpson's diversity was found between patients and healthy controls (P=0.060).

As concerns this clonotype: The antigen it recognizes is unknown. The junction differs from germline at one of its ends, possibly a read error.

The study deep-sequenced TCR repertoires of sorted CD4+ and CD8+ blood T cells from severe aplastic anemia patients and healthy subjects. Ficoll-Paque density gradient centrifugation was used to isolate peripheral blood mononuclear cells. Before DNA was extracted, CD4+ and CD8+ T cells were sorted using either FACS or magnetic beads. Genomic DNA served as template for TCR beta VDJ combination and CDR3 sequence profiling. An Illumina HiSeq 2000 was used for TCR repertoire sequencing. From the authors' description of their analysis: TRBV/TRBJ rearrangement plots, CDR3 size and DJ length profiles, and Simpson's diversity index were used to evaluate the repertoires. The immunodominant clone was defined as the most abundant DNA sequence in deep sequencing data. CDR3 amino acid sequences were screened for sharing across subjects and were compared with published repertoires and the VDJdb database. TCRdb reworked the public reads: Q25 trimming with fastp, MiXCR clone assembly, productive beta chains retained. Entries are consolidated by CDR3 protein sequence, retaining the most common genes and DNA. The V and J calls here are based on TCRdb, not the publication. Across this sample there are about 190,000 distinct CDR3 sequences, with approximately 49% seen only once. The biggest ten clones account for about 16% of the sample.

The CDR3 has 14 amino acids, counting the end cysteine and phenylalanine. The kept DNA is CDR3 alone, 42 bases in frame from the first base. This sequence was found in a human donor in good health, serving as a control. The V and J genes are TRBV12-3 or TRBV12-4 and TRBJ2-7; tentative D gene TRBD2, with 5 bases matching. Sequencing was done on a sample of sorted CD4+, CD8+, or CD8+CD57+ T cells (not recorded which) from PBMCs. The CDR3 region has the sequence CASSLGENQPQHYF. The sequence in DNA is TGTGCCAGCAGTTTAGGGGAGAATCAGCCCCAGCATTACTTC.